This TCR beta chain was identified in a study of response to subunit inactivated influenza vaccine. Via MiXCR, TCRdb re-called the RT-PCR reads, giving one row per CDR3 protein. This repertoire shows 450,000 to 500,000 distinct CDR3 sequences, approximately 9.9% found once; its top ten account for approximately 12%. Points from the study as a whole: Authors suggested that a seasonal influenza vaccination recruits few new T cells each time.

This clonotype was detected ten times or more. Antigen specificity is unknown. The CDR3 length is 17 residues. Germline V lookup: CDR1 MNHNS, CDR2 SASEGT. V lost 6 bases, J lost 4 bases, and 24 bases lay in between. The chain has TRBV6-1 and TRBJ1-2, with a tentative D call TRBD1 (6 bases). Sequencing used PBMCs from blood, obtained roughly 45 days after vaccination. The receptor comes from a man aged 45-60 years who received an inactivated influenza vaccine. The CDR3 coding sequence is TGTGCCAGCAGCTCCAAACAGGGTCAGGGCCTACGCTATGGCTACACCTTC. It specifies CASSSKQGQGLRYGYTF.